The T cell receptor beta chain under discussion was sequenced for a study of cytomegalovirus exposure and HLA in healthy donors. Across the study: Early on, a data release was issued that held roughly 84 million unique TCRs from HLA-typed donors.

V shed 2 bases and J shed 8 bases, with 12 bases lying between them. CDR3 length equals 14 residues. The germline CDR1 and CDR2 sequences are SGHTA and FQGNSA. Vbeta (60) and Jbeta (13) primers were used in the PCR. Clones were sequenced by immunoSEQ multiplex PCR, and TCRdb holds only the in-frame ones, with some missing. The data show 100,000 to 150,000 clones, approximately 84% seen once. The material sequenced was PBMCs. The chain is built from TRBV7-2 and TRBJ1-4; perhaps TRBD1 as D (6 bases). The receptor comes from a man in his fifties in good health and CMV-seronegative. CDR3 loop: CASSLLGQGEKLFF. DNA for the CDR3: TGTGCCAGCAGCTTATTGGGACAAGGGGAAAAACTGTTTTTT.